This TCR beta chain was identified in a study of T-cell memory formation after mild COVID-19. Findings of the study overall: The authors did not confirm SARS-CoV-2 specificity of second-wave clones peaking day 37.

TCRdb re-analysed the 5' RACE reads in MiXCR, keeping a single row per CDR3 protein. The top ten hold approximately 2.1% of the sample, which has almost 250,000 distinct CDR3 sequences, 15% seen once. To note about this clonotype: Its target is unknown.

Sequenced input: PBMCs or a T cell subset sorted from them (not recorded which). The sequence came from an adult woman who had mild COVID-19 (a few samples of this study predate the infection). Cell type and time point are not known.

The CDR3 sequence: CSARAPGGGYTF. The CDR3 DNA sequence: TGCAGTGCTAGAGCCCCAGGCGGGGGCTACACCTTC. The chain joins TRBV20-1 to TRBJ1-2; D remains unclear. The V gene lost 1 base and the J gene lost 8 bases, with 11 bases spanning the gap. Germline loops: CDR1 DFQATT, CDR2 SNEGSKA (reference sequence). CDR3 length equals 12 residues.